This T cell receptor (beta chain) came from a study of blood T cell repertoires in COVID-19. As for the study in general: Acute-phase and convalescent COVID-19 samples originated in the United States, Italy and Spain. The cDNA or gDNA used as material had been derived from T cells, B-cell-depleted T cells, or PBMCs.

Clones were sequenced by immunoSEQ multiplex PCR, and TCRdb holds only the in-frame ones, with some missing. The sample shows about 210,000 clones, 75% to 90% of them seen only once. Germline values: CDR1 SGHRS, CDR2 YFSETQ. V was pared by 5 bases and J by 1 base, with 6 bases of the junction left unmatched. CDR3 length: 15 residues. This sequence joins TRBV5-1 and TRBJ2-1, with 7 bases identical to TRBD2. The receptor was isolated from a man aged 35 to 55 who had recovered from COVID-19. The sequencing sample was made of PBMCs or T cells enriched from blood (not recorded which). The CDR3 sequence is CASSRGGESYNEQFF. In DNA form, the CDR3 reads TGCGCCAGCAGTCGGGGAGGGGAATCCTACAATGAGCAGTTCTTC.